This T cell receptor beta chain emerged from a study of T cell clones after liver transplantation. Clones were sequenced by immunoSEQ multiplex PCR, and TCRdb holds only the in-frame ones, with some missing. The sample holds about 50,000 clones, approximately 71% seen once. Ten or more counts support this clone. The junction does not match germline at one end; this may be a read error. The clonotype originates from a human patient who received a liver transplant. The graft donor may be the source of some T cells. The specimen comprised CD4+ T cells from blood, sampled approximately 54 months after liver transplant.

The CDR3 DNA sequence: TGTGCCAGTAGTTTAGACGGACAAGTCTATGGGCCCCAGCATTTT. It codes for CASSLDGQVYGPQHF. The chain links TRBV19 to TRBJ1-5; possible D gene TRBD1, 5 bases. CDR3 length: 15 residues. CDR1 is LNHDA and CDR2 is SQIVND in the germline V gene (reference sequence). Full variable domain (outside the CDR3, taken from reference TRBV19 and TRBJ1-5): DGGITQSPKYLFRKEGQNVTLSCEQNLNHDAMYWYRQDPGQGLRLIYYSQIVNDFQKGDIAEGYSVSREKKESFPLTVTSAQKNPTAFYLCASSLDGQVYGPQHFGDGTRLSIL.